This T cell receptor beta chain came from a study of T cells after yellow fever vaccination. Germline V gene data show CDR1 as MNHNS and CDR2 as SASEGT. This CDR3 spans 15 amino acids. Trimming removed 4 bases from V and 1 base from J, with 13 bases in between. Via MiXCR, TCRdb re-called the 5' RACE reads, giving one row per CDR3 protein. The profile covers approximately 610,000 distinct CDR3 sequences, with approximately 16% appearing a single time and 15% to 20% taken by the ten largest. The chain has TRBV6-1 and TRBJ1-1, with a weak D call TRBD1 (6 bases). The sequence was obtained from a man between 18 and 29 years old who received the YFV17D yellow fever vaccine. The material sequenced was PBMCs, taken 5 days after the first yellow fever vaccination. CDR3 sequence reads: CASSVGRGRNTEAFF. The CDR3, as DNA: TGTGCCAGCAGTGTCGGCCGGGGGCGGAACACTGAAGCTTTCTTT.